This T cell receptor (beta chain) was recovered during a study of shared clonotypes between healthy human individuals. Study-wide points: Across several donors, naive CD4 shared about 5%, naive CD8 more than 3%, memory CD4 2.3%, memory CD8 0.4% to 0.5%. Though the depth was large, rarefaction showed that sorted-subset sequencing was incomplete.

Cells designated naive CD8 were CD45RO-negative and were positively selected for CCR7, with terminally differentiated effector memory CD45RA+ cells excluded. Of note for this clone: The target antigen is unknown.

Genomic DNA of every subset was divided equally among multiple immunoSEQ plates. Using immunoSEQ multiplex PCR, the repertoire was profiled, and TCRdb retains in-frame clones only, with some absent. The repertoire holds fewer than 800,000 clones, 90% to 95% seen once, with more than 20% in the top ten. The V gene's germline CDR1 is LNHDA and CDR2 SQIVND (reference sequence). This CDR3 is built from 14 residues. The V end was cut by 4 bases, the J end by 6 bases, with 13 bases between. The sample taken for sequencing was naive CD8+ T cells sorted from blood. This chain joins TRBV19 and TRBJ2-1; D uncertain. This TCR came from a man aged 25 to 40 in good health. The CDR3 DNA reads TGTGCCAGTAGTACGTGGCTTCCCCCCAATGAGCAGTTCTTC. This gives the protein CASSTWLPPNEQFF. Supplemented by reference TRBV19 and TRBJ2-1, the full variable domain reads DGGITQSPKYLFRKEGQNVTLSCEQNLNHDAMYWYRQDPGQGLRLIYYSQIVNDFQKGDIAEGYSVSREKKESFPLTVTSAQKNPTAFYLCASSTWLPPNEQFFGPGTRLTVL.